This is a list of T cell receptor beta chains from one sample in a study of blood T cell repertoires in COVID-19. Libraries were prepared by immunoSEQ multiplex PCR; TCRdb keeps only in-frame clonotypes and omits some of them. The top ten clones hold around 4.4% of a sample with 470,000 or so clones, more than 85% of them seen once. Sample: peripheral blood. The receptors come from a woman in her 30s with acute or convalescent COVID-19. Each CDR3 is given with its conserved first and last residue. A D gene is named only where the DNA matches it firmly. Clone size is stated in some rows and not others, as once, few, many or a class when expanded.

d_call j_call v_call clone_size cdr3_nt cdr3_aa
TRBD2 TRBJ2-1 TRBV2 NA TGTGCCAGCAGTTACGAGACTAGCGGGGGAGATGAGCAGTTCTTC CASSYETSGGDEQFF
TRBD1 TRBJ1-3 TRBV5-1 NA TGCGCCAGCAGCCCTGGGACAGGGGGCTTTAACACCATATATTTT CASSPGTGGFNTIYF
TRBD1 TRBJ2-7 TRBV6-5 NA TGTGCCAGCAGTCGCGGACAGGGACGCGAGCAGTACTTC CASSRGQGREQYF
TRBD1 TRBJ1-5 TRBV28 once TGTGCCAGCTGGACAGGGGGCGAAAATCAGCCCCAGCATTTT CASWTGGENQPQHF
TRBD1 TRBJ2-5 TRBV9 NA TGTGCCAGCAGCGCCGGGACAGGGGGGTGGGAGACCCAGTACTTC CASSAGTGGWETQYF
TRBD1 TRBJ2-7 TRBV4-1 NA TGCGCCAGCAGCCAAGTACAGGGGAGCTCCTACGAGCAGTACTTC CASSQVQGSSYEQYF
NA TRBJ2-3 TRBV29-1 NA TGCAGCGTTGAAGATCCCAAAGATACGCAGTATTTT CSVEDPKDTQYF
TRBD2 TRBJ2-7 TRBV7-2 once TGTGCCAGCAGAGGAAAGCGGGGTAGCTACGAGCAGTACTTC CASRGKRGSYEQYF
TRBD2 TRBJ2-3 TRBV5-1 NA TGCGCCAGCAGCAAAGCTACTAGCGGGGGTCCCACAGATACGCAGTATTTT CASSKATSGGPTDTQYF
TRBD1 TRBJ2-7 TRBV10-3 NA TGTGCCTCATGTAGGGGACAGGGTCCCTACGAGCAGTACTTC CASCRGQGPYEQYF
NA TRBJ2-1 TRBV30 NA TGTGCCTGGACGGGAACCTACAATGAGCAGTTCTTC CAWTGTYNEQFF
TRBD1 TRBJ1-5 TRBV6-1 once TGTGCCAGCAGGGAGGGGGCGCGAAGTCTGGCCCAGCATTTT CASREGARSLAQHF
NA TRBJ1-6 TRBV4-1 NA TGCGCCAGCAGCCAATGGCAGGATAATTCACCCCTCCACTTT CASSQWQDNSPLHF
NA TRBJ2-3 TRBV5-1 few TGCGCCAGCAGACCCACAGGCCTTATTACAGATACGCAGTATTTT CASRPTGLITDTQYF
TRBD1 TRBJ1-1 TRBV4-1 NA TGCGCCAGCAGCAGGACAGGGGTAAATTCTGAAGCTTTCTTT CASSRTGVNSEAFF
NA TRBJ2-4 TRBV7-9 NA TGTGCCAGCAGTGCGAACAAAAACATTCAGTACTTC CASSANKNIQYF
TRBD2 TRBJ2-1 TRBV4-1 once TGCGCCAGCAGCCCATCTCTGCGGGAGTACAATGAGCAGTTCTTC CASSPSLREYNEQFF
TRBD2 TRBJ2-5 TRBV4-1 NA TGCGCCAGCAGCCAAACCTGGACCGGGAGGGAGACCCAGTACTTC CASSQTWTGRETQYF
NA TRBJ1-6 TRBV3-1/TRBV3-2 NA TGTGCCAGCAGCCAGGAGAATTCACCCCTCCACTTT CASSQENSPLHF
TRBD2 TRBJ2-3 TRBV4-2 once TGTGCCAGCAGCCAAGGCTTACTAGCGGGGACCACAGATACGCAGTATTTT CASSQGLLAGTTDTQYF
NA TRBJ2-2 TRBV30 NA TGTGCCTGGAAGCAAGACACCGGGGAGCTGTTTTTT CAWKQDTGELFF
NA TRBJ1-2 TRBV13 NA TGTGCCAGCAGCGGACGACAGCAATACTATGGCTACACCTTC CASSGRQQYYGYTF
NA TRBJ1-5 TRBV6-5 NA TGTGCCAGCAGCCTACTCGTGGAGCCCCAGCATTTT CASSLLVEPQHF
NA TRBJ1-5 TRBV18 NA TGTGCCAGCTCACCCGACTTCAATCAGCCCCAGCATTTT CASSPDFNQPQHF
NA TRBJ2-3 TRBV5-1 once TGCGCCAGCAGCTCCGGTGGCCAATCGGGGACAGATACGCAGTATTTT CASSSGGQSGTDTQYF
NA TRBJ1-2 TRBV25-1 NA TGTGCCAGCAGTCCTTCCGGAACAGCAGCTAACTATGGCTACACCTTC CASSPSGTAANYGYTF
NA TRBJ2-1 TRBV3-1/TRBV3-2 few TGTGCCAGCAGCCAAGAGTATGGTCCCGGGGTTGAGTTCTTC CASSQEYGPGVEFF
NA TRBJ2-2 TRBV18 few TGTGCCAGCTCTCATGGGACACCCAACACCGGGGAGCTGTTTTTT CASSHGTPNTGELFF
TRBD2 TRBJ2-3 TRBV28 NA TGTGCCAGCAGCCCATCGGGTGGCGGGGGAGGCACAGATACGCAGTATTTT CASSPSGGGGGTDTQYF
NA TRBJ2-3 TRBV28 NA TGTGCCAGCTCTAGCCAGGCGGAGAATACGCAGTATTTT CASSSQAENTQYF
NA TRBJ2-2 TRBV7-3 few TGTGCCAGCAGCCCACAGGGTTCCGGGGAGCTGTTTTTT CASSPQGSGELFF
NA TRBJ2-3 TRBV13 NA TGTGCCAGCAGCTTGGGAGGACGGTCAGATACGCAGTATTTT CASSLGGRSDTQYF
TRBD1 TRBJ1-3 TRBV15 NA TGTGCCACCAGCAGGGATTTTTATGAGTATGGGACAGGGGTCTCTGGAAACACCATATATTTT CATSRDFYEYGTGVSGNTIYF
TRBD1 TRBJ2-2 TRBV15 once TGTGCCACCAGCAGTGAACAGGGGTACGGCACCGGGGAGCTGTTTTTT CATSSEQGYGTGELFF
NA TRBJ1-2 TRBV2 NA TGTGCCAGCAGTGAAAGGGGGAACTATGGCTACACCTTC CASSERGNYGYTF
NA TRBJ1-1 TRBV2 NA TGTGCCAGCTGGAAGGACAGTCCCTCGACTGAAGCTTTCTTT CASWKDSPSTEAFF
NA TRBJ1-2 TRBV5-6 NA TGTGCCAGCAGCTTGGTGGTCGGACAGACCTACTATGGCTACACCTTC CASSLVVGQTYYGYTF
TRBD1 TRBJ2-4 TRBV2 few TGTGCCAGCAGCTATAGGACAGGGATAAACATTCAGTACTTC CASSYRTGINIQYF
NA TRBJ2-7 TRBV10-3 NA TGTGCCATCAGTCTAGGAGGGTACGAGCAGTACTTC CAISLGGYEQYF
TRBD1 TRBJ1-5 TRBV7-2 NA TGTGCCAGCAGCCTCGGACAGGGCAATCAGCCCCAGCATTTT CASSLGQGNQPQHF
NA TRBJ1-6 TRBV27 NA TGTGCCAGCACCATAGGACCGGGGTTGGATTCACCCCTCCACTTT CASTIGPGLDSPLHF
NA TRBJ1-2 TRBV6-5 NA TGTGCCAGCAGGAGAACAGGGTTCTATGGCTACACCTTC CASRRTGFYGYTF